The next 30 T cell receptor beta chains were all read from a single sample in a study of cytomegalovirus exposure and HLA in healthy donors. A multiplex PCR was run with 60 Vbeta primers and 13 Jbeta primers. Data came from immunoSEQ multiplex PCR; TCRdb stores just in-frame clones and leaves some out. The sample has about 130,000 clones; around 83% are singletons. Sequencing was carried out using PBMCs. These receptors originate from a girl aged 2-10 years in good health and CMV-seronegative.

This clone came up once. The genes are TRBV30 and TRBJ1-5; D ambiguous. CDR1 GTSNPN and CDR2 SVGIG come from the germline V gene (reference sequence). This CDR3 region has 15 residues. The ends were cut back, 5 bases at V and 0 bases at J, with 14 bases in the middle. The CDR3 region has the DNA TGTGCCTGGGCGGCCGAGCCTTATAGCAATCAGCCCCAGCATTTT. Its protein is CAWAAEPYSNQPQHF.

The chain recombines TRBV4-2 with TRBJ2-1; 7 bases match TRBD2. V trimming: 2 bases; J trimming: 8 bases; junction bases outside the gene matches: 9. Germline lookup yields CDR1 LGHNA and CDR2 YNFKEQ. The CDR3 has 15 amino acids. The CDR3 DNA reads TGTGCCAGCAGCCAATCGAGCGGGATGAGGGATGAGCAGTTCTTC. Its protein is CASSQSSGMRDEQFF.

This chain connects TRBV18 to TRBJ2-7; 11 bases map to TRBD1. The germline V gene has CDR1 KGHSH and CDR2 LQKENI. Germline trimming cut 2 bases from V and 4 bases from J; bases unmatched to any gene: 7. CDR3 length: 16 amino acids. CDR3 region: CASSPVFGQGAYEQYF. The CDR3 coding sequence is TGTGCCAGCTCACCAGTGTTCGGACAGGGGGCTTACGAGCAGTACTTC.

Written as DNA, the CDR3 is TGTGCCAGCAGCTTAGCGGGGGACTCAATCGACGAGCAGTACTTC. It codes for CASSLAGDSIDEQYF. The chain carries TRBV7-6 and TRBJ2-7; D may be TRBD2 (6 bases). Germline V gene data show CDR1 as SGHVS and CDR2 as FNYEAQ. The CDR3 has 15 amino acids. The V and J ends lost 0 bases and 5 bases respectively, with 14 bases between them.

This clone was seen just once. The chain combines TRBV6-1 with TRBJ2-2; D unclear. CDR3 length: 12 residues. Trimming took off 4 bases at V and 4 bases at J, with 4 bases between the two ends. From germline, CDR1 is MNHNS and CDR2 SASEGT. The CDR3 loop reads CASSGATGELFF. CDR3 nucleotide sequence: TGTGCCAGCAGTGGGGCCACCGGGGAGCTGTTTTTT.

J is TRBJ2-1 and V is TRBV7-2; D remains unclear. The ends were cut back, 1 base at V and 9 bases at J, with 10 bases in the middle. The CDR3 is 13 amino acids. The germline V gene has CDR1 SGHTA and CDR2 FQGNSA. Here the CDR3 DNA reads TGTGCCAGCAGCTTAGGACTCACGGGTGAGCAGTTCTTC. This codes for CASSLGLTGEQFF.

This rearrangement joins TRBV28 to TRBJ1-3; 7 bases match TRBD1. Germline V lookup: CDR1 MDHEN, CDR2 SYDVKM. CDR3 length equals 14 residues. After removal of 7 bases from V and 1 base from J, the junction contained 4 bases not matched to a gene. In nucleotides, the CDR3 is TGTGCCAGCAAAACAGGGGCATCTGGAAACACCATATATTTT. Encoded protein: CASKTGASGNTIYF. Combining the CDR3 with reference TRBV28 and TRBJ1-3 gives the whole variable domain DVKVTQSSRYLVKRTGEKVFLECVQDMDHENMFWYRQDPGLGLRLIYFSYDVKMKEKGDIPEGYSVSREKKERFSLILESASTNQTSMYLCASKTGASGNTIYFGEGSWLTVV.

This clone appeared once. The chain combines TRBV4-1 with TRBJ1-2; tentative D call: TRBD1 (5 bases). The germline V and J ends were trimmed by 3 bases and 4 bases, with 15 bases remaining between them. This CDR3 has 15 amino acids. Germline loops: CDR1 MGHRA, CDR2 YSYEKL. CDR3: CASSQGGDGLYGYTF. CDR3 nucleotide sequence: TGCGCCAGCAGCCAGGGAGGGGACGGCCTCTATGGCTACACCTTC.

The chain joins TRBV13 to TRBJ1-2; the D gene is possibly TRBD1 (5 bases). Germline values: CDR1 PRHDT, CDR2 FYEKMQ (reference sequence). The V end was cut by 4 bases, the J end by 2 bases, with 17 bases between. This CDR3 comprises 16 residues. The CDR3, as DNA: TGTGCCAGCAGCTCTTCGGCATCGACAGCCAACTATGGCTACACCTTC. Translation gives CASSSSASTANYGYTF. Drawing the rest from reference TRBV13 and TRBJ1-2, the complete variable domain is AAGVIQSPRHLIKEKRETATLKCYPIPRHDTVYWYQQGPGQDPQFLISFYEKMQSDKGSIPDRFSAQQFSDYHSELNMSSLELGDSALYFCASSSSASTANYGYTFGSGTRLTVV.

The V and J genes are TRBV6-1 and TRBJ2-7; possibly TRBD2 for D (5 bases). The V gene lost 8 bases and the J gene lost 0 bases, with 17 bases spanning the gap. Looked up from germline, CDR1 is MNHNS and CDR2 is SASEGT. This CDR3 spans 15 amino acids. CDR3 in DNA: TGTGCCAGCTCCCTGCCAGCGGCCAGCTCCTACGAGCAGTACTTC. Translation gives CASSLPAASSYEQYF.

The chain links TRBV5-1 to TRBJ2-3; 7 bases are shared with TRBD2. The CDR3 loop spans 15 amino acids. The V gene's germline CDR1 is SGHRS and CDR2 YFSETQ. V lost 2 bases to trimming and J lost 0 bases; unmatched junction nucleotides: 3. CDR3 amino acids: CASSFSGYSTDTQYF. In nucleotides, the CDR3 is TGCGCCAGCAGCTTTAGCGGGTACAGCACAGATACGCAGTATTTT.

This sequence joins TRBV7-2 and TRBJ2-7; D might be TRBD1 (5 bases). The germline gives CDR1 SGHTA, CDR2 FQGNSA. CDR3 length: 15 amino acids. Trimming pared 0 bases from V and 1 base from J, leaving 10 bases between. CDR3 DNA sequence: TGTGCCAGCAGCTTAGCGGGGCTACCATCCTACGAGCAGTACTTC. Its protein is CASSLAGLPSYEQYF.

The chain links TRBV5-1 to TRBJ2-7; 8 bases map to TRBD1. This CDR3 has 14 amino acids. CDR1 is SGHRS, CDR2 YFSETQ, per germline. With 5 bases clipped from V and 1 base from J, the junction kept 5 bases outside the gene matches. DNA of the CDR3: TGCGCCAGCAGTTACCAGGGGGCTTCCTACGAGCAGTACTTC. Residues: CASSYQGASYEQYF.

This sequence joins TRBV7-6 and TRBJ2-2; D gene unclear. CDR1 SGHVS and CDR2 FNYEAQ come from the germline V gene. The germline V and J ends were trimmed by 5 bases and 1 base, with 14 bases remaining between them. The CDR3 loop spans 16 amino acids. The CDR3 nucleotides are TGTGCCAGCAGCCCCATGTGGCGGAAGAACACCGGGGAGCTGTTTTTT. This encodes CASSPMWRKNTGELFF.

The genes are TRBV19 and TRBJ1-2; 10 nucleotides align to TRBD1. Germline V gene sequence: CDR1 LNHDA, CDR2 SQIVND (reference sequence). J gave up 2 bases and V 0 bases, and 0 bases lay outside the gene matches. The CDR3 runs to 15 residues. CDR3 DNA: TGTGCCAGTAGTATAGAGACAGGGGGCAACTATGGCTACACCTTC. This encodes CASSIETGGNYGYTF.

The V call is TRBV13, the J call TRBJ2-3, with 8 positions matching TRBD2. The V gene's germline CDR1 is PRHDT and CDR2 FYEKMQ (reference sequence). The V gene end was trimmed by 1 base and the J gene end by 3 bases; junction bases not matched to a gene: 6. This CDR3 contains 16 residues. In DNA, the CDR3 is TGTGCCAGCAGCTTAGAGGCGGGGGGCGCGACAGATACGCAGTATTTT. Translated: CASSLEAGGATDTQYF. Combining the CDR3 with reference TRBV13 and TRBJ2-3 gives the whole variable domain AAGVIQSPRHLIKEKRETATLKCYPIPRHDTVYWYQQGPGQDPQFLISFYEKMQSDKGSIPDRFSAQQFSDYHSELNMSSLELGDSALYFCASSLEAGGATDTQYFGPGTRLTVL.

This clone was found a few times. The chain's CDR3 is CASSIGSGVWTGELFF. CDR3 nucleotides: TGTGCCAGTAGTATAGGTAGCGGGGTATGGACCGGGGAGCTGTTTTTT. The chain employs TRBV19 and TRBJ2-2; 8 bases fit TRBD2. V shed 1 base, J shed 5 bases, and the junction held 6 bases outside the gene matches. CDR3 length: 16 residues. CDR1 is LNHDA and CDR2 is SQIVND in the germline V gene (reference sequence).

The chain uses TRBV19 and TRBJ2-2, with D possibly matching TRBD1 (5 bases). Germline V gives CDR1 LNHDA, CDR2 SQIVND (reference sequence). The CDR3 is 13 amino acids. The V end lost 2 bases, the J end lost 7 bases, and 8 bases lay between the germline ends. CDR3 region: CASSIRGVGELFF. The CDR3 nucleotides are TGTGCCAGTAGTATAAGGGGCGTCGGGGAGCTGTTTTTT.

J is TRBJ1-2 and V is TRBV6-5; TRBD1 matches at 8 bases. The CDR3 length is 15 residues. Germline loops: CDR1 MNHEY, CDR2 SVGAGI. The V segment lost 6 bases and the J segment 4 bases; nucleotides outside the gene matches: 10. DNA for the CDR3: TGTGCCAGCAGAATCGGACAGGGTTCGGGCTATGGCTACACCTTC. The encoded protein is CASRIGQGSGYGYTF.

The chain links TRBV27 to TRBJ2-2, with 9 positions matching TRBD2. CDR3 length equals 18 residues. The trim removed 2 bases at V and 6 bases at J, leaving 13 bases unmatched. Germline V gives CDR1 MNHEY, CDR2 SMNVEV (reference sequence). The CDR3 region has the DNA TGTGCCAGCAGTTTACGATCGTTGGCGGGGGGGCCTCCCGGGGAGCTGTTTTTT. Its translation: CASSLRSLAGGPPGELFF.

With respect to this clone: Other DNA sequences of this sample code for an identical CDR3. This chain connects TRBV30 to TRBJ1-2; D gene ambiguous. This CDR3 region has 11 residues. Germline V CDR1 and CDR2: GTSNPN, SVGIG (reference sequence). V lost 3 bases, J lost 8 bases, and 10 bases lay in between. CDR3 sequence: CAWRTGRGYTF. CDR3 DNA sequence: TGTGCCTGGAGGACGGGGAGGGGCTACACCTTC.

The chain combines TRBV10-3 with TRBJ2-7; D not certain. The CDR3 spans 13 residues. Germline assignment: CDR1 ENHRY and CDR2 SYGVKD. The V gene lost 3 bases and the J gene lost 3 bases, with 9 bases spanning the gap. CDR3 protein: CAISDFEVYEQYF. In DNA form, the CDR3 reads TGTGCCATCAGTGATTTTGAGGTCTACGAGCAGTACTTC.

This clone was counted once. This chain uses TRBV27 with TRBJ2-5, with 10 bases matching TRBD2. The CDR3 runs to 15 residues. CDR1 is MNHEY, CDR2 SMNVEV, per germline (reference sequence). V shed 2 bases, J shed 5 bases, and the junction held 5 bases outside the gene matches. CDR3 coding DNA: TGTGCCAGCAGTTTAGAAGCGGGGGGGTGGGAGACCCAGTACTTC. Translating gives CASSLEAGGWETQYF.

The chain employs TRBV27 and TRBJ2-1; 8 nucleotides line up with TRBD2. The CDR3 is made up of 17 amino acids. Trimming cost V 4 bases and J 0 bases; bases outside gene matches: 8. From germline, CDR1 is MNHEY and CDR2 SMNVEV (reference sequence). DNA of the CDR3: TGTGCCAGCAGTTGGGCCATTCGGGAGGGCTCCTACAATGAGCAGTTCTTC. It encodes CASSWAIREGSYNEQFF.

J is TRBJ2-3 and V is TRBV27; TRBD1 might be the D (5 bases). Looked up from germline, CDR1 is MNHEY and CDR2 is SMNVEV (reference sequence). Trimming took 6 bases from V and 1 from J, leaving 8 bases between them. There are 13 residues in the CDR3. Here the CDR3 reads CASSQGGTDTQYF. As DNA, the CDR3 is TGTGCCAGCAGCCAAGGGGGCACAGATACGCAGTATTTT.

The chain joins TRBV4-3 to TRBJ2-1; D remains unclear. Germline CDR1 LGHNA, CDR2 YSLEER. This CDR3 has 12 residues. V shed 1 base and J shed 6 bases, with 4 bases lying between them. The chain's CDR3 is CASSQGSNEQFF. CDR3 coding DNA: TGCGCCAGCAGCCAAGGGAGCAATGAGCAGTTCTTC.

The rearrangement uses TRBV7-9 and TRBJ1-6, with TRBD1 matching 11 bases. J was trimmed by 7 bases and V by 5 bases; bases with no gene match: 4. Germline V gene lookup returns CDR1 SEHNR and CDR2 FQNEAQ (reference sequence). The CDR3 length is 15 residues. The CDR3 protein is CASSPGTGGNSPLHF. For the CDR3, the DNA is TGTGCCAGCAGCCCCGGGACAGGGGGGAATTCACCCCTCCACTTT. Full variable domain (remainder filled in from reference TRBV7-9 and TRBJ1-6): DTGVSQNPRHKITKRGQNVTFRCDPISEHNRLYWYRQTLGQGPEFLTYFQNEAQLEKSRLLSDRFSAERPKGSFSTLEIQRTEQGDSAMYLCASSPGTGGNSPLHFGNGTRLTVT.

CDR3 DNA sequence: TGTGCCAGCAGCTCAACCGGGACAGGCACCGGGGAGCTGTTTTTT. Its protein product is CASSSTGTGTGELFF. The rearrangement links TRBV9 to TRBJ2-2; 8 bases agree with TRBD1. The CDR3 loop spans 15 amino acids. The germline gives CDR1 SGDLS, CDR2 YYNGEE. The V segment lost 4 bases and the J segment 4 bases; nucleotides outside the gene matches: 6. The variable domain in full, with the rest retrieved from reference TRBV9 and TRBJ2-2, is DSGVTQTPKHLITATGQRVTLRCSPRSGDLSVYWYQQSLDQGLQFLIQYYNGEERAKGNILERFSAQQFPDLHSELNLSSLELGDSALYFCASSSTGTGTGELFFGEGSRLTVL.

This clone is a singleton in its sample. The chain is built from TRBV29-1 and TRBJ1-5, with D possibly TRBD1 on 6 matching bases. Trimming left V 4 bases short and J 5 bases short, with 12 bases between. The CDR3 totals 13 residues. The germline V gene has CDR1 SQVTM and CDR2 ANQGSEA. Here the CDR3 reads CSVAPTGYQPQHF. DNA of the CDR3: TGCAGCGTTGCTCCCACAGGGTATCAGCCCCAGCATTTT. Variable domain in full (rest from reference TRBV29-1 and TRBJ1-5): SAVISQKPSRDICQRGTSLTIQCQVDSQVTMMFWYRQQPGQSLTLIATANQGSEATYESGFVIDKFPISRPNLTFSTLTVSNMSPEDSSIYLCSVAPTGYQPQHFGDGTRLSIL.

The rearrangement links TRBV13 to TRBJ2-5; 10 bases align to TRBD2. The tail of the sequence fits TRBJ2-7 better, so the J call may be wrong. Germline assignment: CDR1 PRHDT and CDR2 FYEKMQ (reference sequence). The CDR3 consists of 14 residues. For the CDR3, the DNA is TGTGCCAGCAGCTTCCGGACTAGCGGAAACGAGCAGTACTTC. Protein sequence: CASSFRTSGNEQYF.